Listed below are T cell receptor beta chains from one sample, sequenced in a study of T cells in Graves' hyperthyroidism and ophthalmopathy. A single record per CDR3 protein comes from TCRdb applying MiXCR to the multiplex PCR reads. The repertoire holds about 350,000 distinct CDR3 sequences, with about 13% as singletons. Sequenced input: blood. Every receptor here comes from a woman aged 40 to 50 with Graves' ophthalmopathy. Each CDR3 is given with its conserved first and last residue.

j_call v_call cdr3_aa
TRBJ2-1 TRBV20-1 CSARHGLAGVYEQFF
TRBJ2-5 TRBV20-1 CSAAAGPNARVAQYF
TRBJ1-3 TRBV18 CASAVQQNENTIYF
TRBJ2-7 TRBV20-1 CSASKRRRSYEQYF
TRBJ2-1 TRBV24-1 CATSGDFVDEQFF
TRBJ2-1 TRBV11-3 CASSPLAFSGGVGTNEQFF
TRBJ2-7 TRBV11-2 CASGPGTSYEQYF
TRBJ1-1 TRBV6-1 CASSETRIGNTEAFF
TRBJ2-2 TRBV12-3/TRBV12-4 CASSFGLADGELFF
TRBJ1-4 TRBV6-2/TRBV6-3 CASSQLGTAGEKLFF
TRBJ2-7 TRBV7-6 CASSSSRGGSYEQYF
TRBJ2-7 TRBV3-1 CASSQGIPYEQYF
TRBJ1-6 TRBV12-3/TRBV12-4 CASTGLGDSPLHF
TRBJ1-3 TRBV6-1 CASKTGSGNTIYF
TRBJ1-2 TRBV5-6 CASSLGGPTGKGRYGYTF
TRBJ2-3 TRBV14 CASSSQMVETDTQYF
TRBJ1-6 TRBV11-3 CASSLGPSGTDNSPLHF
TRBJ2-1 TRBV19 CASSLRPRLAGVYNEQFF
TRBJ1-5 TRBV6-2/TRBV6-3 CASSWGSWDGNQPQHF
TRBJ1-2 TRBV6-1 CASRHRDMNGYTF
TRBJ2-7 TRBV2 CASRSGLLEQYF
TRBJ1-3 TRBV20-1 CSAVRGVSGGNTIYF
TRBJ1-5 TRBV24-1 CATSDFRVVWPQHF
TRBJ2-5 TRBV6-1 CASSEGRTQYF
TRBJ1-2 TRBV7-9 CASSLEAGLGGYTF